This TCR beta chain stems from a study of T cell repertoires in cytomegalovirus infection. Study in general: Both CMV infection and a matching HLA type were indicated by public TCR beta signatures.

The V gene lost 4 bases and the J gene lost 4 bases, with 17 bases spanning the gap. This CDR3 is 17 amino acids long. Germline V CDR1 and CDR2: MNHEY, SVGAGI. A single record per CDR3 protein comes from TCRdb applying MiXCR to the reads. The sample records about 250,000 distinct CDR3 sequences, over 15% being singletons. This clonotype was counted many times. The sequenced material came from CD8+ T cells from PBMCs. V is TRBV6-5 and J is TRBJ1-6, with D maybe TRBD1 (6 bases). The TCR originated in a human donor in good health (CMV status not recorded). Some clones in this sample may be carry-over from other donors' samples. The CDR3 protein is CASSSFGGGAYNSPLHF. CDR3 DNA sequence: TGTGCCAGCAGTTCCTTCGGGGGGGGGGCTTATAATTCACCCCTCCACTTT.